This T cell receptor (beta chain) was recorded in a study of shared clonotypes between healthy human individuals. Study-wide points: The genetic and exposure-history diversity represented was limited by few donors.

With respect to this clone: Its antigen remains unidentified.

Germline V gives CDR1 SGHDT, CDR2 YYEEEE. V dropped 0 bases and J dropped 2 bases, with 12 bases sitting between them. The CDR3 is 16 residues long. Sequenced by immunoSEQ multiplex PCR; TCRdb stores in-frame clones only, minus some. The data show approximately 1,000,000 clones, about 80% seen once. The sample consisted of memory CD4+ T cells from PBMCs. Subset specified: CD45RA-negative fraction. The genes are TRBV5-6 and TRBJ1-5; D is uncertain. This sequence originates from a man aged 18 to 30 in good health. Some clones in this sample may be carry-over from other donors' samples. CDR3 sequence (DNA): TGTGCCAGCAGCTTGGGATCCGGGGTCCGCAATCAGCCCCAGCATTTT. As protein: CASSLGSGVRNQPQHF.